The rows below give T cell receptor beta chains drawn from one sample of a study of control samples from healthy donors and cancer patients. Sequenced by immunoSEQ multiplex PCR; TCRdb stores in-frame clones only, minus some. Of over 100,000 clones listed, around nine tenths are singletons. Sequencing input: blood. The receptors originated from a man between 50 and 59 years old in good health. CDR3s include the opening cysteine and the closing phenylalanine or tryptophan. Each record gives: CDR3 DNA, CDR3 protein, J gene, D gene, clone size, CDR3 length, V gene. The D gene is left open where the match is weak. Part of the rows lack a size; the others show once, few, many or a class for expanded clones.

CDR3 DNA: TGTGCCAGCCTAGGCCCTGTGGCGGATACGCAGTATTTT; CDR3 protein: CASLGPVADTQYF; J gene: TRBJ2-3; D gene: .; clone size: .; CDR3 length: 13; V gene: TRBV13
CDR3 DNA: TGTGCCAGCTCACAAGGCCAGGGGAACGAGCAGTACTTC; CDR3 protein: CASSQGQGNEQYF; J gene: TRBJ2-7; D gene: .; clone size: .; CDR3 length: 13; V gene: TRBV18
CDR3 DNA: TGCGCCAGCAGCCAAGTTTCCGGGGTTCTAGAGACCCAGTACTTC; CDR3 protein: CASSQVSGVLETQYF; J gene: TRBJ2-5; D gene: .; clone size: .; CDR3 length: 15; V gene: TRBV4-1
CDR3 DNA: TGTGCCAGCAGCCCCATGGGTCACGAGCAGTACTTC; CDR3 protein: CASSPMGHEQYF; J gene: TRBJ2-7; D gene: .; clone size: .; CDR3 length: 12; V gene: TRBV12-3/TRBV12-4
CDR3 DNA: TGTGCCAGCAGCCAAGATACGGGAGTATGGGATACGCAGTATTTT; CDR3 protein: CASSQDTGVWDTQYF; J gene: TRBJ2-3; D gene: .; clone size: .; CDR3 length: 15; V gene: TRBV3-1/TRBV3-2
CDR3 DNA: TGTGCCAGCAGCCAGCCCGTTATGCTATCACACCTTTCAGATACGCAGTATTTT; CDR3 protein: CASSQPVMLSHLSDTQYF; J gene: TRBJ2-3; D gene: .; clone size: .; CDR3 length: 18; V gene: TRBV11-2
CDR3 DNA: TGTGCTAGTGGCAATACGACAGGAACAGATACGCAGTATTTT; CDR3 protein: CASGNTTGTDTQYF; J gene: TRBJ2-3; D gene: .; clone size: .; CDR3 length: 14; V gene: TRBV12-5
CDR3 DNA: TGTGCCAGCAGCCTTACAGGGATTCCGGACACCATATATTTT; CDR3 protein: CASSLTGIPDTIYF; J gene: TRBJ1-3; D gene: .; clone size: .; CDR3 length: 14; V gene: TRBV28
CDR3 DNA: TGTGCCTGGAGTTTCACACGAGGCTACACCTTC; CDR3 protein: CAWSFTRGYTF; J gene: TRBJ1-2; D gene: .; clone size: once; CDR3 length: 11; V gene: TRBV30
CDR3 DNA: TGTGCCAGCAGTCCCTTTGGCAGGGGAAACACAGATACGCAGTATTTT; CDR3 protein: CASSPFGRGNTDTQYF; J gene: TRBJ2-3; D gene: .; clone size: .; CDR3 length: 16; V gene: TRBV28
CDR3 DNA: TGTGCCAGCAGTGACCAGATTGAGGAAAAACTGTTTTTT; CDR3 protein: CASSDQIEEKLFF; J gene: TRBJ1-4; D gene: .; clone size: few; CDR3 length: 13; V gene: TRBV25-1
CDR3 DNA: TGTGCCAGCAGCTTGAGCGACAGGGTCACTGAAGCTTTCTTT; CDR3 protein: CASSLSDRVTEAFF; J gene: TRBJ1-1; D gene: TRBD1; clone size: .; CDR3 length: 14; V gene: TRBV11-3
CDR3 DNA: TGTGCCAGCAGTTTAAAAAGACAGGGTACATCCTACAATGAGCAGTTCTTC; CDR3 protein: CASSLKRQGTSYNEQFF; J gene: TRBJ2-1; D gene: TRBD1; clone size: .; CDR3 length: 17; V gene: TRBV27
CDR3 DNA: TGTGCCATCAGTGCCGGGACACAAACTTCCACCATATATTTT; CDR3 protein: CAISAGTQTSTIYF; J gene: TRBJ1-3; D gene: .; clone size: .; CDR3 length: 14; V gene: TRBV10-3
CDR3 DNA: TGTGCCAGCAGCACCCCCAATGAAAAACTGTTTTTT; CDR3 protein: CASSTPNEKLFF; J gene: TRBJ1-4; D gene: .; clone size: .; CDR3 length: 12; V gene: TRBV3-1/TRBV3-2
CDR3 DNA: TGTGCCAGCAGCTTGCCAGGGGTGAGGGAGCAGTACTTC; CDR3 protein: CASSLPGVREQYF; J gene: TRBJ2-7; D gene: .; clone size: .; CDR3 length: 13; V gene: TRBV5-6
CDR3 DNA: TGTGCCAGCAGCCGTTCTAGCGGGGGGCCCTCTGGGGGTGAGCAGTTCTTC; CDR3 protein: CASSRSSGGPSGGEQFF; J gene: TRBJ2-1; D gene: TRBD2; clone size: .; CDR3 length: 17; V gene: TRBV3-1/TRBV3-2
CDR3 DNA: TGTGCCACCAGCAGGGGCCCTAGCGGGTCCGCCTACGAGCAGTACTTC; CDR3 protein: CATSRGPSGSAYEQYF; J gene: TRBJ2-7; D gene: TRBD2; clone size: once; CDR3 length: 16; V gene: TRBV15
CDR3 DNA: TGTGCCAGCAGCTACTCCTCCATAGTAAGCTCCTACAATGAGCAGTTCTTC; CDR3 protein: CASSYSSIVSSYNEQFF; J gene: TRBJ2-1; D gene: .; clone size: .; CDR3 length: 17; V gene: TRBV11-2
CDR3 DNA: TGTGCCAGCAGTTACGGCGGCGGGAAGATGGCAGATACGCAGTATTTT; CDR3 protein: CASSYGGGKMADTQYF; J gene: TRBJ2-3; D gene: .; clone size: once; CDR3 length: 16; V gene: TRBV6-6
CDR3 DNA: TGCGCCAGCAGTGTTCGGATTTCAGATACGCAGTATTTT; CDR3 protein: CASSVRISDTQYF; J gene: TRBJ2-3; D gene: .; clone size: .; CDR3 length: 13; V gene: TRBV10-1
CDR3 DNA: TGTGCCAGCAGCTCCGGGGGCTCCCTCGGCTACGAGCAGTACTTC; CDR3 protein: CASSSGGSLGYEQYF; J gene: TRBJ2-7; D gene: .; clone size: .; CDR3 length: 15; V gene: TRBV7-2
CDR3 DNA: TGTGCCAGCACCCCGGCGGCCCTGCCGGGCTACACCTTC; CDR3 protein: CASTPAALPGYTF; J gene: TRBJ1-2; D gene: .; clone size: .; CDR3 length: 13; V gene: TRBV12-3/TRBV12-4
CDR3 DNA: TGTGCCAGCAGCTTCGGACAGGGTATAAAAAAACTGTTTTTT; CDR3 protein: CASSFGQGIKKLFF; J gene: TRBJ1-4; D gene: TRBD1; clone size: .; CDR3 length: 14; V gene: TRBV7-9
CDR3 DNA: TGTGCCAGCAGTCCGGGTTGGAACACTGAAGCTTTCTTT; CDR3 protein: CASSPGWNTEAFF; J gene: TRBJ1-1; D gene: .; clone size: .; CDR3 length: 13; V gene: TRBV25-1
CDR3 DNA: TGTGCCAGCAGCCCAACAGGGACCGAGCAGTACTTC; CDR3 protein: CASSPTGTEQYF; J gene: TRBJ2-7; D gene: .; clone size: .; CDR3 length: 12; V gene: TRBV2
CDR3 DNA: TGTGCCAGCAGCTTTTTGCCAGGGGGTACCCTAGAGACCCAGTACTTC; CDR3 protein: CASSFLPGGTLETQYF; J gene: TRBJ2-5; D gene: TRBD1; clone size: .; CDR3 length: 16; V gene: TRBV7-9